This T cell receptor (beta chain) came from a study of blood T cell repertoires in COVID-19. Looking at the study overall: The study drew acute and convalescent COVID-19 samples from the United States, Italy and Spain. From T cells, B-cell-depleted T cells, or PBMCs came the material, which was cDNA or gDNA.

The CDR3 totals 11 residues. The germline CDR1 and CDR2 sequences are SGHAT and FQNNGV. As processed by the authors: By means of reference gene primer amplification, nucleated cell counts were estimated. Generated by immunoSEQ multiplex PCR, the TCRdb table keeps only in-frame clones and is missing some. Clone size and V and J calls were adopted from that table, with D and trimming inferred from the DNA. The sample contains about 280,000 clones, 86% of which appear only once. Concerning this clone: The junction shows a germline mismatch at one end, possibly a read error.

The gene calls are TRBV11-2 and TRBJ2-7, with D perhaps matching TRBD2 (5 bases). Sequencing was performed on peripheral blood. The origin of this receptor is a woman aged 30 to 39 who had recovered from COVID-19. CDR3 sequence reads: CASSLDGISHF. The CDR3, as DNA: TGTGCCAGCAGCTTAGACGGGATATCCCACTTC. Supplemented by reference TRBV11-2 and TRBJ2-7, the full variable domain reads EAGVAQSPRYKIIEKRQSVAFWCNPISGHATLYWYQQILGQGPKLLIQFQNNGVVDDSQLPKDRFSAERLKGVDSTLKIQPAKLEDSAVYLCASSLDGISHFGPGTRLTVT.